The entry below gives a single T cell receptor beta chain sequence along with its context. The antigen remains unidentified. This sample is drawn from a study of OX40 agonist ivuxolimab in advanced cancers. The overall study: Among those treated, three patients had partial responses, one with hepatocellular carcinoma and two with cutaneous melanoma. Points from the study as a whole: The work left the antigen specificity of expanded peripheral T cells undetermined. More expanded clones were seen, on average, in CD8+ T cells than in CD4+.

CDR1 is SQVTM, CDR2 ANQGSEA, per germline. V was pared by 3 bases and J by 5 bases, with 19 bases between. The CDR3 is 15 amino acids. On cycle 4 day 1 and cycle 7 day 1, as well as at baseline, blood was sampled. TCRdb's copy holds only in-frame clones and misses some; the assay was immunoSEQ multiplex PCR. Here the sample spans approximately 94,000 clones, about 91% being singletons. This specimen consisted of CD4+ or CD8+ T cells sorted from blood, obtained in a trial of the OX40 agonist ivuxolimab. This receptor was identified in an adult with an advanced solid tumor such as melanoma, head and neck, liver or kidney cancer. The chain has TRBV29-1 and TRBJ2-5; TRBD1 might be the D (5 bases). The CDR3 here is CSVDSSGPVWETQYF. DNA of the CDR3: TGCAGCGTTGATTCCTCAGGGCCCGTTTGGGAGACCCAGTACTTC.